A selection of T cell receptor beta chains follows, all from one sample in a study of blood T cells in healthy people across ages. TCRdb used MiXCR to reprocess the 5' RACE reads, holding one entry per CDR3 protein. The table lists approximately 1.5 million distinct CDR3 sequences, roughly two fifths of them singletons, with approximately 4.1% in the top ten. The sample consisted of blood. Receptor source: a woman between 18 and 30 years old in good health. The conserved cysteine and the conserved F or W are not part of the CDR3 here. D genes are given only for firm matches. Size is stated for part of the rows, as once, few or many counts, or as a class when the clone is expanded.

>NA|TRBV6-1|NA
ASSEAQGLNTEAF
>TRBD1|TRBV7-2|NA
ASNFRGQGSEQY
>NA|TRBV5-1|NA
ASKDGGYNEQF
>NA|TRBV7-8|NA
ASTRTDDYNEQY
>NA|TRBV7-7|NA
ASSPDRGARRSADTQY
>TRBD2|TRBV9|NA
ASSAQPSGGSSYEQY
>NA|TRBV5-1|NA
ASSLDREGDTQY
>TRBD1|TRBV7-9|NA
ASSSGQASYEQY
>NA|TRBV20-1|NA
SARDPAQGVTEAF
>TRBD2|TRBV15|NA
ATSRTTLAGADNEQF
>TRBD2|TRBV15|NA
ATSGPRENNEQF
>NA|TRBV7-2|NA
ASSVTGTISEQF
>TRBD1|TRBV12-3/TRBV12-4|NA
ASSRDRGFEQY
>NA|TRBV28|many
ASSLGGTEETQY
>TRBD2|TRBV20-1|few
SANLAGPTNTQY
>NA|TRBV29-1|NA
SASTLSAIYNVQF
>TRBD1|TRBV28|NA
ASSADRVVGGYT
>TRBD2|TRBV28|NA
ASNPGGYGTPNTGELF
>TRBD1|TRBV2|many
ASSSRDREAF
>TRBD1|TRBV6-1|NA
ASRKTGDTEAF
>TRBD2|TRBV6-2/TRBV6-3|few
ASSYSSGGGAKNIQY
>NA|TRBV7-2|few
ASSLVLRDETQY
>TRBD1|TRBV4-3|NA
PSSQPLSQGASYNEQF
>NA|TRBV7-9|NA
ASSSEAREQF
>TRBD2|TRBV6-2/TRBV6-3|NA
ASSFTWTRESTDTQY
>NA|TRBV12-3/TRBV12-4|NA
ASSLDGLGENIQY
>NA|TRBV3-1|once
ASSQDLYGGGTDTQY
>NA|TRBV3-1|NA
ASSQDAPANEQF
>NA|TRBV30|NA
AWSGPSMAGYT
>TRBD2|TRBV20-1|NA
SALSGGAGDTQY
>NA|TRBV11-2|NA
ASSLSGIGSYNEQF
>NA|TRBV5-1|NA
ASSRDRIETQY
>NA|TRBV5-1|NA
ASRPIQGQPYNEQF
>NA|TRBV20-1|NA
SAVGILSYNEQF